This T cell receptor (beta chain) was sequenced for a study of shared T cell receptors in the human thymus. Trimming at V came to 0 bases and at J to 3 bases, leaving 3 bases not matched to a gene. Per germline, CDR1 SGHDT and CDR2 YYEEEE. This CDR3 contains 15 residues. Assay: immunoSEQ multiplex PCR; the TCRdb copy retains only in-frame clones and omits some. The table includes 500,000 to 750,000 clones, approximately 88% detected once. Separately, the same data were catalogued under a study of human thymus T cells.

This clonotype was obtained from a boy younger than two with a congenital heart defect. V is TRBV5-6 and J is TRBJ2-5; TRBD2 matches 9 bases. Sequencing was carried out using thymocytes. The chain's CDR3 is CASSLGPSGEETQYF. DNA of the CDR3: TGTGCCAGCAGCTTGGGTCCTAGCGGGGAAGAGACCCAGTACTTC.